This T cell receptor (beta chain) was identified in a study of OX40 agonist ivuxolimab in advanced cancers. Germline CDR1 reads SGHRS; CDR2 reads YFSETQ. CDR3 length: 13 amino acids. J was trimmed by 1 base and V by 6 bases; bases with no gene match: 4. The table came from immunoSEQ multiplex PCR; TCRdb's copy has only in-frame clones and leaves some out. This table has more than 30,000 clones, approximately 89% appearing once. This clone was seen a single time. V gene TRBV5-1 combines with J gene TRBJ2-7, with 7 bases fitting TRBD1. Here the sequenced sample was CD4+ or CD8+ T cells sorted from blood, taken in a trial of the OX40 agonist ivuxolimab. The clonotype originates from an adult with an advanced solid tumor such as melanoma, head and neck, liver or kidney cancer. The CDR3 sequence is CASISDRSYEQYF. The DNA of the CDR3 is TGCGCCAGCATATCGGACAGGTCCTACGAGCAGTACTTC. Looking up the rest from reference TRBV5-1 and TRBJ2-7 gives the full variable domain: KAGVTQTPRYLIKTRGQQVTLSCSPISGHRSVSWYQQTPGQGLQFLFEYFSETQRNKGNFPGRFSGRQFSNSRSEMNVSTLELGDSALYLCASISDRSYEQYFGPGTRLTVT.